This TCR beta chain derives from a study of CD8 T cells in ankylosing spondylitis (dated by TCRdb to the late 2010s). For the wider study: To find TCR variants linked to disease, the study profiled T cell receptor beta repertoires in ankylosing spondylitis patients and healthy donors. Peripheral blood was sampled, and synovial fluid was additionally collected from ankylosing spondylitis patients. The full study cohort comprised roughly 24 ankylosing spondylitis patients and 85 to 120 healthy donors. On the study overall, not on this receptor specifically: The disease-linked clones were reported as significantly enriched in matched synovial fluid samples from ankylosing spondylitis patients. A TCR beta motif made up of several highly homologous amino acid variants appeared to be characteristic of blood from ankylosing spondylitis patients. The disease-linked clones showed a CD8+ phenotype and occurred at relatively low frequencies in peripheral blood. Some of the motif variants had been reported before in the synovial fluid and blood of reactive arthritis patients, a finding that suggests common disease-initiation mechanisms.

The sequencer was an Illumina HiSeq 2500. Quantitative 5'-RACE with molecular barcodes was the method used to prepare the TCR beta libraries. The authors' analysis ran thus. Disease-linked TCR variants were identified with a new computational method built on a probabilistic model of VDJ rearrangement. Using fastp trimming at Q25 and MiXCR clonotype assembly, TCRdb reanalyzed the public sequencing data and kept in-frame beta chains. Every CDR3 protein is listed once, alongside the most common genes and DNA of its rows. TCRdb's processing, not the authors' own work, is the source of the V and J calls. The sample has about 540,000 distinct CDR3 sequences on record, 12% of them singletons. The top ten clones comprise approximately 6.2% of the sample. As for this clonotype: Its antigen remains undetermined. Per-base quality was not reported, and no clone a single base away is much larger than it.

This TCR derives from a male donor with ankylosing spondylitis. Source material: blood, either unsorted or a sorted T cell fraction (not recorded which).

The CDR3: CASRAGTGENNSPLHF. The sequence in DNA is TGCGCCAGCAGAGCTGGGACAGGAGAAAATAATTCACCCCTCCACTTT. The chain is encoded by TRBV5-1 joined to TRBJ1-6, with 8 bases aligning to TRBD1. Reading the germline V gene gives CDR1 SGHRS and CDR2 YFSETQ. From the cysteine through the phenylalanine, the CDR3 covers 16 amino acids. Left in the record is the CDR3 DNA by itself, 48 bases read in frame from the first base. V lost 5 bases and J lost 5 bases, and the count of bases not matched to a germline gene is 9. Extended through the reference TRBV5-1 and TRBJ1-6 proteins, this CDR3 yields the full variable domain: KAGVTQTPRYLIKTRGQQVTLSCSPISGHRSVSWYQQTPGQGLQFLFEYFSETQRNKGNFPGRFSGRQFSNSRSEMNVSTLELGDSALYLCASRAGTGENNSPLHFGNGTRLTVT.